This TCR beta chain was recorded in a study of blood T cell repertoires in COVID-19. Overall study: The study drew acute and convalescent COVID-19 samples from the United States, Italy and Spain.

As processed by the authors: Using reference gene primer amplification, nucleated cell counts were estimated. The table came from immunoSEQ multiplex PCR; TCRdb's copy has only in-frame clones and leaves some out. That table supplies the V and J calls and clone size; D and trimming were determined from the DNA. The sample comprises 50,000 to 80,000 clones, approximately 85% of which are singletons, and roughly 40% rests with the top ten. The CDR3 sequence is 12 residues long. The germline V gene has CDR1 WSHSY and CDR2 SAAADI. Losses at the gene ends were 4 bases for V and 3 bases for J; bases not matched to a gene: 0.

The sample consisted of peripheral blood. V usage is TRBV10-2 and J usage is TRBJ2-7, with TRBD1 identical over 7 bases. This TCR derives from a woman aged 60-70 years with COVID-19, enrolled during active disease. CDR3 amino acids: CASSAGGYEQYF. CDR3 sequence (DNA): TGCGCCAGCAGTGCAGGGGGCTACGAGCAGTACTTC.